A selection of T cell receptor beta chains follows, all from one sample in a study of blood T cell repertoires in COVID-19. Libraries were prepared by immunoSEQ multiplex PCR; TCRdb keeps only in-frame clonotypes and omits some of them. The sample has 170,000 or so clones; about 72% are singletons. Sequencing was done on a sample of PBMCs or T cells enriched from blood (not recorded which). These receptors came from a woman between 45 and 65 years old who had recovered from COVID-19. CDR3s include the opening cysteine and the closing phenylalanine or tryptophan. A D gene is named only where the DNA matches it firmly. For some rows the clone size is stated as once, few or many, or as a class when expanded; others skip it.

D gene: TRBD1; V gene: TRBV19; J gene: TRBJ1-5; clone size: NA; CDR3 DNA: TGTGCCAGCGGTGGAGGGGGCCGGATTCAGCCCCAGCATTTT; CDR3 protein: CASGGGGRIQPQHF
D gene: TRBD2; V gene: TRBV12-3/TRBV12-4; J gene: TRBJ2-1; clone size: NA; CDR3 DNA: TGTGCCAGCACTCTTGCGGGGGACGAGCAGTTCTTC; CDR3 protein: CASTLAGDEQFF
D gene: TRBD1; V gene: TRBV24-1; J gene: TRBJ2-5; clone size: NA; CDR3 DNA: TGTGCCACCAGTGCCCCCCCGGACAGGGGGCTACAAGAGACCCAGTACTTC; CDR3 protein: CATSAPPDRGLQETQYF
D gene: NA; V gene: TRBV2; J gene: TRBJ1-2; clone size: NA; CDR3 DNA: TGTGCCAGCAGTGAAAGACGGGGGGGGCTCGGCTATGGCTACACCTTC; CDR3 protein: CASSERRGGLGYGYTF
D gene: TRBD2; V gene: TRBV5-1; J gene: TRBJ2-5; clone size: NA; CDR3 DNA: TGCGCCAGCAGACTGACTAGCGGACAAGAGACCCAGTACTTC; CDR3 protein: CASRLTSGQETQYF
D gene: NA; V gene: TRBV6-2/TRBV6-3; J gene: TRBJ2-7; clone size: NA; CDR3 DNA: TGTGCCAGCAGTTACTTGGGAGGCGAGCAGTACTTC; CDR3 protein: CASSYLGGEQYF
D gene: TRBD2; V gene: TRBV7-7; J gene: TRBJ2-5; clone size: NA; CDR3 DNA: TGTGCCAGCAGCTTAGGGCTAGCGGGAGTTCAAGAGACCCAGTACTTC; CDR3 protein: CASSLGLAGVQETQYF
D gene: NA; V gene: TRBV2; J gene: TRBJ2-1; clone size: NA; CDR3 DNA: TGTGCCAGCACGACTAGCGGGACAGGGGTTGGCAATGAGCAGTTCTTC; CDR3 protein: CASTTSGTGVGNEQFF
D gene: NA; V gene: TRBV28; J gene: TRBJ2-1; clone size: NA; CDR3 DNA: TGTGCCAGCAGTCCCCCCGGGTCCATGACTTATGAGCAGTTCTTC; CDR3 protein: CASSPPGSMTYEQFF
D gene: TRBD1; V gene: TRBV11-2; J gene: TRBJ2-5; clone size: once; CDR3 DNA: TGTGCCAGCAGAAAGGGACAGGGGTCCCAAGAGACCCAGTACTTC; CDR3 protein: CASRKGQGSQETQYF
D gene: TRBD1; V gene: TRBV19; J gene: TRBJ2-6; clone size: NA; CDR3 DNA: TGTGCCAGTAGTATGGGACAGGGAACCTCTGGGGCCAACGTCCTGACTTTC; CDR3 protein: CASSMGQGTSGANVLTF
D gene: NA; V gene: TRBV28; J gene: TRBJ2-3; clone size: NA; CDR3 DNA: TGTGCCAGCAGTTTCCGGGGGAGAGGCACAGATACGCAGTATTTT; CDR3 protein: CASSFRGRGTDTQYF
D gene: NA; V gene: TRBV29-1; J gene: TRBJ1-1; clone size: NA; CDR3 DNA: TGCAGCGTTGACGGGACATTGAACACTGAAGCTTTCTTT; CDR3 protein: CSVDGTLNTEAFF
D gene: NA; V gene: TRBV5-1; J gene: TRBJ2-2; clone size: many; CDR3 DNA: TGCGCCAGCAGCTTGGAGTCGGGGGTGAACACCGGGGAGCTGTTTTTT; CDR3 protein: CASSLESGVNTGELFF
D gene: TRBD2; V gene: TRBV24-1; J gene: TRBJ2-2; clone size: NA; CDR3 DNA: TGTGCCACCGGCGGGACTACCTACACCGGGGAGCTGTTTTTT; CDR3 protein: CATGGTTYTGELFF
D gene: NA; V gene: TRBV5-6; J gene: TRBJ2-7; clone size: NA; CDR3 DNA: TGTGCCAGCAGCTTGGGGTCGCTAGCACTCTACGAGCAGTACTTC; CDR3 protein: CASSLGSLALYEQYF
D gene: TRBD1; V gene: TRBV18; J gene: TRBJ2-7; clone size: NA; CDR3 DNA: TGTGCCAGCCGATTGACAGGGGACGAGCAGTACTTC; CDR3 protein: CASRLTGDEQYF
D gene: NA; V gene: TRBV3-1/TRBV3-2; J gene: TRBJ1-2; clone size: NA; CDR3 DNA: TGTGCCAGCAGCCAACGTGGAACAGGGCAGGGCTACACCTTC; CDR3 protein: CASSQRGTGQGYTF
D gene: TRBD1; V gene: TRBV25-1; J gene: TRBJ1-1; clone size: few; CDR3 DNA: TGTGCCAGCAGTGACGACAGGGGATTGACTGAAGCTTTCTTT; CDR3 protein: CASSDDRGLTEAFF
D gene: NA; V gene: TRBV12-3/TRBV12-4; J gene: TRBJ1-5; clone size: once; CDR3 DNA: TGTGCCAGCAGTTGGGGGGGAGGGGTGCCCCAGCATTTT; CDR3 protein: CASSWGGGVPQHF
D gene: TRBD2; V gene: TRBV5-1; J gene: TRBJ2-2; clone size: NA; CDR3 DNA: TGCGCCAGTCGGACTAGCGGGAGTGGCGGGGAGCTGTTTTTT; CDR3 protein: CASRTSGSGGELFF
D gene: TRBD2; V gene: TRBV20-1; J gene: TRBJ2-7; clone size: NA; CDR3 DNA: TGCAGTGCTAGTAGGGGACTAGTAACCACCTACGAGCAGTACTTC; CDR3 protein: CSASRGLVTTYEQYF